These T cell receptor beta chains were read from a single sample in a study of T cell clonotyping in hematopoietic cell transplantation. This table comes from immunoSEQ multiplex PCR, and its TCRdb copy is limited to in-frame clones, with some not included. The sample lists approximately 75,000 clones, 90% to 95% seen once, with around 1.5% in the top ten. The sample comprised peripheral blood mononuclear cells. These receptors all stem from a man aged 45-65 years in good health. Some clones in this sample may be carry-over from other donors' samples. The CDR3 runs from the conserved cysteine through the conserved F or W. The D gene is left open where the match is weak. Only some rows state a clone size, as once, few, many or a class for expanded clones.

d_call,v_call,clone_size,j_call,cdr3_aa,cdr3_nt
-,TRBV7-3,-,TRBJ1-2,CASSLAPGLLNYGYTF,TGTGCCAGCAGCTTAGCCCCAGGACTACTGAACTATGGCTACACCTTC
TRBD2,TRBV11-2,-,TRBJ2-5,CASSPGTNPAGETQYF,TGTGCCAGCAGCCCCGGGACTAACCCCGCGGGGGAGACCCAGTACTTC
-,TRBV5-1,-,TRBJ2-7,CASSTDTQYEQYF,TGCGCCAGCAGTACGGACACGCAGTACGAGCAGTACTTC
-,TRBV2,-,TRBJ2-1,CASSLARGEYNEQFF,TGTGCCAGCAGCCTGGCCAGGGGGGAATACAATGAGCAGTTCTTC
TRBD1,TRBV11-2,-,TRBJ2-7,CASSSRTGVDYEQYF,TGTGCCAGCAGCTCGCGGACAGGGGTGGACTACGAGCAGTACTTC
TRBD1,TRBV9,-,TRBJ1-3,CASSVTGGSGNTIYF,TGTGCCAGCAGCGTGACAGGGGGGTCTGGAAACACCATATATTTT
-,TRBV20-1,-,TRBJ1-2,CSAANYGYTF,TGCAGTGCCGCAAACTATGGCTACACCTTC
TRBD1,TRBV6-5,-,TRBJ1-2,CASSYGGDRIYGYTF,TGTGCCAGCAGTTACGGGGGGGACAGGATTTATGGCTACACCTTC
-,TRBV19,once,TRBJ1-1,CASSTGMNTEAFF,TGTGCCAGTTCAACGGGGATGAACACTGAAGCTTTCTTT
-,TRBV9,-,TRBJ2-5,CASSVGIGETQYF,TGTGCCAGCAGCGTAGGGATTGGGGAGACCCAGTACTTC
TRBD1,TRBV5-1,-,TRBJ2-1,CASSKGQGGEQFF,TGCGCCAGCAGCAAGGGACAGGGTGGTGAGCAGTTCTTC
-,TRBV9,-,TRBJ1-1,CASSVEADMGYTEAFF,TGTGCCAGCAGCGTAGAGGCAGACATGGGGTACACTGAAGCTTTCTTT
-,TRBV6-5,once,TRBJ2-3,CASSYSGMGSDTQYF,TGTGCCAGCAGTTACTCGGGGATGGGAAGTGATACGCAGTATTTT
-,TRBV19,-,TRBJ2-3,CASRTQGGDTQYF,TGTGCCAGTAGGACTCAGGGGGGAGATACGCAGTATTTT
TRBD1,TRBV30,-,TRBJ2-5,CAWSPGGTGGETQYF,TGTGCCTGGAGTCCCGGAGGGACAGGGGGGGAGACCCAGTACTTC
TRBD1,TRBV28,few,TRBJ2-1,CASSRDRGYNEQFF,TGTGCCAGCAGCAGGGACAGGGGATACAATGAGCAGTTCTTC
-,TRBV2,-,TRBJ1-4,CASSENRQPNEKLFF,TGTGCCAGCAGTGAAAACCGGCAGCCCAATGAAAAACTGTTTTTT
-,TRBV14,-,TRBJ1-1,CASSPGTNTEAFF,TGTGCCAGCAGCCCTGGGACAAACACTGAAGCTTTCTTT
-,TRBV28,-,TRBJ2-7,CASSLPASADTCF,TGTGCCAGCAGTTTGCCTGCGTCAGCGGACACTTGTTTC
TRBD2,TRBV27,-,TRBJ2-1,CASRQGTSGSNEQFF,TGTGCCAGCAGACAGGGGACTAGCGGGAGCAATGAGCAGTTCTTC
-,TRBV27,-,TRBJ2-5,CASSFGSGERETQYF,TGTGCCAGCAGTTTTGGGTCGGGAGAGAGGGAGACCCAGTACTTC
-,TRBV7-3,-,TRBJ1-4,CASSLYVGEKLFF,TGTGCCAGCAGCTTATATGTGGGGGAAAAACTGTTTTTT
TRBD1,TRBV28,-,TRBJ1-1,CASSGDRGSAFF,TGTGCCAGCAGTGGCGACAGGGGGTCAGCTTTCTTT
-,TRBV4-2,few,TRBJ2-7,CASSQGTLTRGSYEQYF,TGTGCCAGCAGCCAGGGTACCCTAACGCGAGGCTCCTACGAGCAGTACTTC
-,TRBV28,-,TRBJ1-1,CASSSPNTEAFF,TGTGCCAGCAGCTCACCTAACACTGAAGCTTTCTTT
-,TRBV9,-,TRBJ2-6,CASSGGSSSGANVLTF,TGTGCCAGCTCGGGGGGCTCAAGCTCTGGGGCCAACGTCCTGACTTTC
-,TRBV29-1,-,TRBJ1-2,CSAEWVSGHGYTF,TGCAGCGCAGAATGGGTTTCGGGGCATGGCTACACCTTC
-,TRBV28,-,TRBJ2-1,CASSAGGFSYNEQFF,TGTGCCAGCAGCGCCGGGGGCTTCTCCTACAATGAGCAGTTCTTC
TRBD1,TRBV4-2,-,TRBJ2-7,CASSQTAGGTYEQYF,TGTGCCAGCAGCCAAACGGCAGGGGGTACCTACGAGCAGTACTTC
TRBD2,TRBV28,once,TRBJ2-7,CASSFVGGGYEQYF,TGTGCCAGCAGTTTCGTTGGGGGGGGCTACGAGCAGTACTTC
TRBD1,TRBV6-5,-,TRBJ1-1,CASSHTGGRTEAFF,TGTGCCAGCAGTCACACAGGGGGCAGAACTGAAGCTTTCTTT
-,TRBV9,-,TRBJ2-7,CASSGLDWTYEQYF,TGTGCCAGCAGCGGCCTTGACTGGACCTACGAGCAGTACTTC
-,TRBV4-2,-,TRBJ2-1,CASSHPGKGEEQFF,TGTGCCAGCAGCCACCCCGGTAAGGGGGAAGAGCAGTTCTTC
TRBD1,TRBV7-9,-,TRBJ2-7,CASSHRDRVYEQYF,TGTGCCAGCAGCCACCGGGACAGGGTCTACGAGCAGTACTTC
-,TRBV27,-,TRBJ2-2,CASSRPVGATNTGELFF,TGTGCCAGCAGCAGGCCTGTAGGGGCAACGAACACCGGGGAGCTGTTTTTT
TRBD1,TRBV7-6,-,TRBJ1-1,CASSQGGAEAFF,TGTGCCAGCAGCCAGGGGGGGGCTGAAGCTTTCTTT
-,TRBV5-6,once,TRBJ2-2,CASSLGQRKDPNTGELFF,TGTGCCAGCAGCTTGGGACAGAGGAAGGACCCGAACACCGGGGAGCTGTTTTTT
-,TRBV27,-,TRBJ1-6,CASSRNILTGGLPLHF,TGTGCCAGCAGTAGAAATATTTTGACAGGAGGATTACCCCTCCACTTT
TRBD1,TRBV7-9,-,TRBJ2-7,CASSLRTGGEQYF,TGTGCCAGCAGCTTAAGGACAGGGGGCGAGCAGTACTTC
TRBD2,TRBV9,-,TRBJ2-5,CASSVGTSGGSQETQYF,TGTGCCAGCAGCGTAGGGACTAGCGGGGGGTCCCAAGAGACCCAGTACTTC
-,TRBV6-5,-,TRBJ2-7,CASSYAQGSYEQYF,TGTGCCAGCAGTTACGCGCAGGGCTCCTACGAGCAGTACTTC
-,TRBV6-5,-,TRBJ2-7,CASSYSLVGSYEQYF,TGTGCCAGCAGTTATAGCTTAGTTGGGTCTTACGAGCAGTACTTC
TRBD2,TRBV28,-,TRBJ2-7,CASSIPGGAEYEQYF,TGTGCCAGCAGCATACCGGGGGGGGCCGAGTACGAGCAGTACTTC
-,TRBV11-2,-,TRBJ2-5,CASSLFGGEETQYF,TGTGCCAGCAGCTTATTCGGGGGAGAAGAGACCCAGTACTTC
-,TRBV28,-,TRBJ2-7,CASSLGPTEQYF,TGTGCCAGCAGTTTAGGGCCAACCGAGCAGTACTTC
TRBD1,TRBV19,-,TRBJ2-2,CASIPGTVNTGELFF,TGTGCCAGTATCCCCGGGACAGTCAACACCGGGGAGCTGTTTTTT
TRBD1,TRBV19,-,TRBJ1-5,CASSIKVGQSNQPQHF,TGTGCCAGTAGTATTAAGGTGGGACAGAGCAATCAGCCCCAGCATTTT
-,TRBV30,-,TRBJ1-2,CAWKQGYGYTF,TGTGCCTGGAAACAGGGTTATGGCTACACCTTC
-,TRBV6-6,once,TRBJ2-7,CASSPFSNGVYEQYF,TGTGCCAGCAGCCCCTTTTCAAACGGGGTCTACGAGCAGTACTTC
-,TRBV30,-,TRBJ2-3,CAWSVRGARDVTQYF,TGTGCCTGGAGTGTTCGGGGGGCACGGGATGTTACGCAGTATTTT
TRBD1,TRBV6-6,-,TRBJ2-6,CASRGPGANVLTF,TGTGCCAGTAGGGGGCCCGGGGCCAACGTCCTGACTTTC